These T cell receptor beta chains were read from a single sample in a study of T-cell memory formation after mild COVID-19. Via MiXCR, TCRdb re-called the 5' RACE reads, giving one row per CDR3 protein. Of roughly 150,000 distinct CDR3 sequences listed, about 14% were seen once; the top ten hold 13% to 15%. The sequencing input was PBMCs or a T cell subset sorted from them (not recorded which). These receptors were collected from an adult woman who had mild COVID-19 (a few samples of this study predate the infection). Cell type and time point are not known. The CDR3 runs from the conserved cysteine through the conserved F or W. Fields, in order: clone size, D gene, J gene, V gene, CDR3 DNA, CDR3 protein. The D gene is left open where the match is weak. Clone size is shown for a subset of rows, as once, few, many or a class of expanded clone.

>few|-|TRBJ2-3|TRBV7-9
TGTGCCAGCAGCTGGGGGACCTACGATACAGATACGCAGTATTTT
CASSWGTYDTDTQYF
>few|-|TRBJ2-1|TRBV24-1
TGTGCCACCAGTCCCGGCTCCTACAATGAGCAGTTCTTC
CATSPGSYNEQFF
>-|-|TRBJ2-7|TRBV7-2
TGTGCCAGCAGCACCTTCGACAGACCCTACGAGCAGTACTTC
CASSTFDRPYEQYF
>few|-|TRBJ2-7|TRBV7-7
TGTGCTAGCAGCTTAAGCAGGGGAAGCGACGAGCAGTACTTC
CASSLSRGSDEQYF
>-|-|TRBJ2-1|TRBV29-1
TGCAGCGTTGATGCGACGGGTGAGCAGTTCTTC
CSVDATGEQFF
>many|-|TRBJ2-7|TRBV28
TGTGCCAGCAGTTTACAGCGGACCTACGAGCAGTACTTC
CASSLQRTYEQYF
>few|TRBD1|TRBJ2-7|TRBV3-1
TGTGCCAGCAGCCAAGTTTATTTGAGGGACAGATTCTACGAGCAGTACTTC
CASSQVYLRDRFYEQYF
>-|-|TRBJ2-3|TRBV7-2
TGTGCCAGCAGCAGGAAAGGGGATTTGACAGATACGCAGTATTTT
CASSRKGDLTDTQYF
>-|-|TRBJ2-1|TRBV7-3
TGTGCCAGCAGCCCACCGGGAAGCACACTGCACAATGAGCAGTTCTTC
CASSPPGSTLHNEQFF
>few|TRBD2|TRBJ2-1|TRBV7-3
TGTGCCAGCAGCTTAAGTCCCTTAGCGGGAGATGAGCAGTTCTTC
CASSLSPLAGDEQFF
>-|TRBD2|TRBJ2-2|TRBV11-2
TGTGCCAGCAGCTCGGTCCGCGGGAGTTTAACCGGGGAGCTGTTTTTT
CASSSVRGSLTGELFF
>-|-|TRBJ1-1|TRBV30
TGTGCCTCGGAGAGCATCGTACGGACCACTGAAGCTTTCTTT
CASESIVRTTEAFF
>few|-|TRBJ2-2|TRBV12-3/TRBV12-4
TGTGCCAGCAGTTTCCGTGGCGGGGTGAAGCGGGCCGGGGAGCTGTTTTTT
CASSFRGGVKRAGELFF
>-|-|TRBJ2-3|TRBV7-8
TGTGCCAGCAGTGCGGGCGTGGGGGCAGATACGCAGTATTTT
CASSAGVGADTQYF
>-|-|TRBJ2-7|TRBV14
TGTGCCAGCAGCCAAGAAACGACAGGCTCATGGAGCTACGAGCAGTACTTC
CASSQETTGSWSYEQYF
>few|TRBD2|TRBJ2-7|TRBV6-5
TGTGCCAGCAGTTCCGGACTAGCGGGAGGGCCATTGGACTACGAGCAGTACTTC
CASSSGLAGGPLDYEQYF
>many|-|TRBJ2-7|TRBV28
TGTGCCACTATGAGCGAGCAGTACTTC
CATMSEQYF
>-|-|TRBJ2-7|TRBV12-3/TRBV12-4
TGTGCCAGCAGTTTGGAGACCCAGGGTAGAGAGCAGTACTTC
CASSLETQGREQYF
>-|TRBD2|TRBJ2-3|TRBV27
TGTGCCAGCAGTTTTTCATTACTAGCGGGGGGCACAGATACGCAGTATTTT
CASSFSLLAGGTDTQYF
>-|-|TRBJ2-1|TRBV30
TGTGCCTGGAGTGTACGCTTCAACAATGAGCAGTTCTTC
CAWSVRFNNEQFF
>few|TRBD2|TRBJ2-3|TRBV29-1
TGCAGCGTTGAAGATCTCCGCGGGAGCAGGGCAGATACGCAGTATTTT
CSVEDLRGSRADTQYF
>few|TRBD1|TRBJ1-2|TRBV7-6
TGTGCCAGCAGCGACTATTCCGGGACAGGGAATGGCTACACCTTC
CASSDYSGTGNGYTF
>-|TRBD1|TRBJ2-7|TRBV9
TGTGCCAGCAGCGCAGAGACAGGGCCTTCCTACGAGCAGTACTTC
CASSAETGPSYEQYF
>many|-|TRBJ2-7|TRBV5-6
TGTGCCAGCAGCTTGGGCTTCGGGTACGAGCAGTACTTC
CASSLGFGYEQYF
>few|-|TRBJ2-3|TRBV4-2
TGTGCCAGCAGCCAACTTCCAGATACGCAGTATTTT
CASSQLPDTQYF
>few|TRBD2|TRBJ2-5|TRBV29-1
TGCAGCGTGGGGACTAGCGGGAGTCTCGGAGAGACCCAGTACTTC
CSVGTSGSLGETQYF
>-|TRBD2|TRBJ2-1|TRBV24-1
TGTGCCACCAGTGATTTCTCGGGAGGGCCTTATGAGCAGTTCTTC
CATSDFSGGPYEQFF
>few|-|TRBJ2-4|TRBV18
TGTGCCAGCTCACCATCGGAACAGACGATTCAGTACTTC
CASSPSEQTIQYF